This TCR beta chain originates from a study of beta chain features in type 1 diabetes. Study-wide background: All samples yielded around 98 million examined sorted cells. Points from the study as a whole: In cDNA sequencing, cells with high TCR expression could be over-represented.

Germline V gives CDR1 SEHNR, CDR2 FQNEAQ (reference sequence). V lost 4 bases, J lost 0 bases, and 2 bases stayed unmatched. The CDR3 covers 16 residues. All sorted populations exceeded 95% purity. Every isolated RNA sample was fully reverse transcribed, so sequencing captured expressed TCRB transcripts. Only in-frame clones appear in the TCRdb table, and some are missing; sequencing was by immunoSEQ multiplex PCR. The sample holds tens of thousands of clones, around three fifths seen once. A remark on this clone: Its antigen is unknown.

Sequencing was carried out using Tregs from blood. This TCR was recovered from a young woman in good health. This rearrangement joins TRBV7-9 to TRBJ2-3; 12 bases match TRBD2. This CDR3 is CASSSGTSGSTDTQYF. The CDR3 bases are TGTGCCAGCAGCTCCGGGACTAGCGGGAGCACAGATACGCAGTATTTT.